Presented here are 19 T cell receptor beta chains from one specimen sequenced in a study of identical twins. TCRdb used MiXCR to reprocess the 5' RACE reads, holding one entry per CDR3 protein. The table has 250,000 or so distinct CDR3 sequences, about 8% seen once. This sample was shared with a second study, whose subject was yellow fever vaccine responses in identical twins.

The sequenced sample was CD8+ T cells sorted from blood. The origin of the receptors is a woman aged 18-29 years in good health.

This clonotype has at least ten counts. This chain joins TRBV20-1 and TRBJ2-7, with D perhaps being TRBD1 or TRBD2 (6 bases each). CDR1 DFQATT and CDR2 SNEGSKA come from the germline V gene (reference sequence). The V and J ends lost 6 bases and 3 bases respectively, with 12 bases between them. This CDR3 is built from 12 residues. CDR3 residues: CSAAGGLYEQYF. CDR3 nucleotide sequence: TGCAGTGCCGCCGGGGGCCTCTACGAGCAGTACTTC.

In its sample, this clonotype was seen many times. The rearrangement links TRBV27 to TRBJ2-3; 10 nucleotides match TRBD2. V gave up 4 bases and J gave up 0 bases; unmatched junction bases: 7. This CDR3 spans 17 amino acids. Germline V gives CDR1 MNHEY, CDR2 SMNVEV (reference sequence). The CDR3 reads CASSSAPSGGSTDTQYF. CDR3 nucleotide sequence: TGTGCCAGCAGTTCCGCCCCTAGCGGGGGTAGCACAGATACGCAGTATTTT.

This clonotype came up many times. J is TRBJ2-3 and V is TRBV12-3 or TRBV12-4; D is unclear. Trimming took off 7 bases at V and 1 base at J, with 3 bases between the two ends. The CDR3 runs 11 residues. CDR3 sequence: CASMGTDTQYF. In DNA form, the CDR3 reads TGTGCCAGCATGGGCACAGATACGCAGTATTTT.

The V gene is TRBV4-1, the J gene TRBJ2-7, with 10 bases aligning to TRBD1. This CDR3 region has 17 residues. Per germline, CDR1 MGHRA and CDR2 YSYEKL. Trimming took 3 bases from V and 4 from J; bases not matched to a gene: 12. The CDR3 DNA is TGCGCCAGCAGCCACCCCGGGACAGGGGACATCTCATACGAGCAGTACTTC. It is translated as CASSHPGTGDISYEQYF.

This clonotype was detected a few times. The J gene is TRBJ1-1, the V gene TRBV2; 7 nucleotides line up with TRBD1. The CDR3 has 14 residues. Looked up from germline, CDR1 is SNHLY and CDR2 is FYNNEI. J gave up 2 bases and V 6 bases, and 6 bases lay outside the gene matches. The CDR3 DNA reads as TGTGCCAGCAGAGCGGACAGGATAAACACTGAAGCTTTCTTT. Its translation: CASRADRINTEAFF. Drawing the rest from reference TRBV2 and TRBJ1-1, the complete variable domain is EPEVTQTPSHQVTQMGQEVILRCVPISNHLYFYWYRQILGQKVEFLVSFYNNEISEKSEIFDDQFSVERPDGSNFTLKIRSTKLEDSAMYFCASRADRINTEAFFGQGTRLTVV.

This clonotype was recorded at least ten times. This sequence joins TRBV29-1 and TRBJ2-3, with a possible D match to TRBD2 (6 bases). Trimming removed 6 bases from V and 4 bases from J, with 17 bases in between. Germline V gene sequence: CDR1 SQVTM, CDR2 ANQGSEA. The CDR3 runs to 14 residues. CDR3 sequence: CSVSGAGSADTQYF. CDR3 in DNA: TGCAGCGTCTCTGGTGCGGGGTCGGCAGATACGCAGTATTTT.

This clonotype was seen a handful of times. The V call is TRBV5-5, the J call TRBJ2-7; D gene uncertain. Germline values: CDR1 SGHKS, CDR2 YYEKEE (reference sequence). This CDR3 region has 15 residues. Trimming removed 4 bases from V and 5 bases from J, with 19 bases in between. The CDR3 region is CASSPRDPGWDEQYF. In DNA, the CDR3 is TGTGCCAGCAGCCCGAGAGACCCCGGGTGGGACGAGCAGTACTTC.

This clonotype was counted only a few times. The chain couples TRBV20-1 to TRBJ2-7; 9 bases are a match to TRBD1. The V and J ends lost 0 bases and 4 bases, in that order; junction bases with no gene match: 13. The CDR3 is made up of 17 amino acids. The germline V gene encodes CDR1 DFQATT and CDR2 SNEGSKA (reference sequence). CDR3: CSARESPGQGMWYEQYF. The DNA for the CDR3 is TGCAGTGCTAGAGAAAGTCCTGGACAGGGGATGTGGTACGAGCAGTACTTC.

This chain joins TRBV4-2 and TRBJ2-2; 9 bases fit TRBD2. The CDR3 spans 14 residues. The germline gives CDR1 LGHNA, CDR2 YNFKEQ. V lost 6 bases, J lost 8 bases, and 7 bases stayed unmatched. The DNA for the CDR3 is TGTGCCAGCAGACCCAGCGGGGGGACTGGGGAGCTGTTTTTT. This encodes CASRPSGGTGELFF.

A few counts support this clonotype. The V and J genes are TRBV29-1 and TRBJ2-7; D remains ambiguous. V was trimmed by 4 bases and J by 3 bases, leaving 22 bases between them. From germline, CDR1 is SQVTM and CDR2 ANQGSEA. CDR3 length: 16 amino acids. CDR3: CSVAGGEADELYEQYF. CDR3 sequence (DNA): TGCAGCGTTGCGGGCGGAGAGGCAGACGAGCTCTACGAGCAGTACTTC.

The chain combines TRBV5-1 with TRBJ1-1; weak D call: TRBD1 (5 bases). The V end was cut by 4 bases, the J end by 1 base, with 11 bases between. The germline gives CDR1 SGHRS, CDR2 YFSETQ. The length of the CDR3 is 14 residues. CDR3 loop: CASSERRANTEAFF. The CDR3 DNA is TGCGCCAGCAGCGAGCGCAGGGCGAACACTGAAGCTTTCTTT.

This clonotype showed up just a few times. The V call is TRBV20-1, the J call TRBJ2-7, with unresolved D. CDR3 length: 15 residues. The ends were cut back, 0 bases at V and 2 bases at J, with 14 bases in the middle. From germline, CDR1 is DFQATT and CDR2 SNEGSKA (reference sequence). The CDR3 sequence: CSARDLLRDPYEQYF. The CDR3 coding sequence is TGCAGTGCTAGAGATCTCTTGAGAGATCCCTACGAGCAGTACTTC.

This clonotype has only a few counts. The chain joins TRBV29-1 to TRBJ2-3, with 7 bases aligning to TRBD2. Germline V gene sequence: CDR1 SQVTM, CDR2 ANQGSEA. V lost 2 bases and J lost 3; bases outside the gene matches: 8. The CDR3 sequence is 15 residues long. The CDR3 reads CSVEQGWTRTDTQYF. In DNA, the CDR3 is TGCAGCGTTGAACAGGGATGGACTAGGACAGATACGCAGTATTTT.

There are a few counts of this clonotype. One end of the junction fails to match germline, which may point to a read error. The chain recombines TRBV7-7 with TRBJ2-1; TRBD1 agrees at 9 bases. Germline CDR1 reads SSHAT; CDR2 reads FNYEAQ (reference sequence). CDR3 length: 16 residues. CDR3 region: CASSPPTGGSIYEQFF. Written as DNA, the CDR3 is TGTGCTAGCAGCCCCCCGACAGGGGGTAGCATCTATGAGCAGTTCTTC.

This clonotype was seen a handful of times. The chain links TRBV6-5 to TRBJ2-7; D is unresolved. Germline-derived CDR1 and CDR2 are MNHEY and SVGAGI. CDR3 length: 12 amino acids. The V gene lost 8 bases and the J gene lost 2 bases, with 10 bases spanning the gap. The CDR3 DNA sequence: TGTGCCAGCCGGACCATGGCCTACGAGCAGTACTTC. Translating it yields CASRTMAYEQYF.

J is TRBJ1-2 and V is TRBV2; TRBD1 matches at 12 bases. This CDR3 contains 13 residues. Trimming removed 10 bases from V and 6 bases from J; junction bases left unmatched: 6. The germline V gene has CDR1 SNHLY and CDR2 FYNNEI. CDR3 sequence: CANRDRGQDGYTF. CDR3 sequence (DNA): TGTGCCAACCGGGACAGGGGGCAGGATGGCTACACCTTC.

Ten or more counts support this clonotype. In nucleotides, the CDR3 is TGTGCCACCAGTGAAGTTCCGGGGGGGGCGAATGAGCAGTTCTTC. This gives the protein CATSEVPGGANEQFF. The chain has TRBV24-1 and TRBJ2-1; 8 bases fit TRBD2. Germline trimming cut 4 bases from V and 7 bases from J; bases unmatched to any gene: 8. The CDR3 loop spans 15 amino acids. In germline, CDR1 is KGHDR, CDR2 SFDVKD.

There are many counts of this clonotype. This chain connects TRBV4-1 to TRBJ2-7; 13 positions agree with TRBD2. V was clipped by 5 bases and J by 2 bases; unmatched bases: 9. CDR1 is MGHRA and CDR2 is YSYEKL in the germline V gene. This CDR3 contains 17 residues. The chain's CDR3 is CASSVRTSGRDAYEQYF. Here the CDR3 DNA reads TGCGCCAGCAGCGTACGGACTAGCGGGAGAGATGCCTACGAGCAGTACTTC.

This clonotype was found a few times. J is TRBJ2-1 and V is TRBV9, with 10 bases that match TRBD2. This CDR3 spans 14 amino acids. CDR1 and CDR2 (germline): SGDLS, YYNGEE. Trimming cost V 3 bases and J 10 bases; bases outside gene matches: 7. CDR3 in DNA: TGTGCCAGCAGCGATTGGACTAGCGGTAACGAGCAGTTCTTC. Protein product: CASSDWTSGNEQFF.